Below, one TCR beta chain is given with its context. Its antigen is unidentified. This entry comes from a study of OX40 agonist ivuxolimab in advanced cancers. Regarding the study as a whole: A proportion of nonresponders additionally exhibited low normalized T-cell clonal expansion.

Trimming shortened V by 7 bases and J by 3 bases, and 4 bases separated the two germline ends. This CDR3 is built from 11 residues. In germline, CDR1 is MDHEN, CDR2 SYDVKM. Sequenced by immunoSEQ multiplex PCR; TCRdb stores in-frame clones only, minus some. This table has 76,000 or so clones, 85% to 95% appearing once. The sequenced sample was CD4+ or CD8+ T cells sorted from blood, obtained in a trial of the OX40 agonist ivuxolimab. The clonotype was recovered from an adult with an advanced solid tumor such as melanoma, head and neck, liver or kidney cancer. The chain joins TRBV28 to TRBJ1-5; D is undetermined. As DNA, the CDR3 is TGTGCCAGCAAGGACAATCAGCCCCAGCATTTT. Translating gives CASKDNQPQHF.